Here is one TCR beta chain with its context. This entry is derived from a study of blood T cell repertoires in COVID-19. Whole-study context: From T cells, B-cell-depleted T cells, or PBMCs came the material, which was cDNA or gDNA.

This table comes from immunoSEQ multiplex PCR, and its TCRdb copy is limited to in-frame clones, with some not included. The table lists 86,000 or so clones, about 95% of them singletons. The sample taken for sequencing was peripheral blood. The TCR sequence derives from a human donor with active COVID-19. The donor label of this sample is uncertain.

CDR3 coding DNA: TGTGCCAGCAGATCGCCTGGGACAGAAACCTCCTACGAGCAGTACTTC. Translated: CASRSPGTETSYEQYF. The chain is built from TRBV6-6 and TRBJ2-7; 7 bases are shared with TRBD1. This CDR3 is built from 16 residues. Germline V gene data show CDR1 as MNHNY and CDR2 as SVGAGI (reference sequence). V was clipped by 6 bases and J by 0 bases; unmatched bases: 11.